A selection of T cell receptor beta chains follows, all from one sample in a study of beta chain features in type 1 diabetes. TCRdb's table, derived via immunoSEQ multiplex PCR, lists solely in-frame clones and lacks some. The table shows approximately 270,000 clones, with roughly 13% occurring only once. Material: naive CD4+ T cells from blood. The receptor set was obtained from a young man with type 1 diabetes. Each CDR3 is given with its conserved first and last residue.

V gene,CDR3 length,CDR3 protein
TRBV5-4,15,CASSFGGLGNTEAFF
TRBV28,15,CASSPGGQGGTEAFF
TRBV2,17,CASMVRFPTQGADEQYF
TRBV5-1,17,CASSLGPTSGSSYEQYF
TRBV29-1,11,CSVEKEGSYTF
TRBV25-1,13,CASSLQGNTEAFF
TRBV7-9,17,CASSLVAVGGGIYEQYF
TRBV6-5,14,CASTRATANEKLFF
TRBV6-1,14,CASSENSVGWSQYF
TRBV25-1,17,CASSEFWASGSLYEQYF
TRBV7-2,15,CASSSFGQSNQPQHF
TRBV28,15,CASSYSSQGHSVAFF
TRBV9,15,CASSVGGGNGETQYF
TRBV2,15,CASSGTGGEGYGYTF
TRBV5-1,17,CASSLDRTSSGANVLTF
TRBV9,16,CASSARTSGNSETQYF
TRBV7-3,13,CASSLTSADTQYF
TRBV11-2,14,CASTGAGDLDTQYF
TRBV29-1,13,CSALGQYMDEQFF
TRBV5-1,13,CASSLEGARGYTF
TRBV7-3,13,CASSLSAGETQYF
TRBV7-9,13,CASSSLQGTGYTF
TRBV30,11,CAWSDGQLQHF
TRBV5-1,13,CASSGTIQETQYF
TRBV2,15,CASSELAGGLGEQYF
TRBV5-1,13,CATRLAGTGELFF
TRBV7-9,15,CASSGAGTGINGYTF
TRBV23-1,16,CASSPSEGKVGTSGDF
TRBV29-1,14,CSTSGLAGTYEQYF
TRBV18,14,CASSPARGYTEAFF
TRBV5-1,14,CASSFQGDTGELFF
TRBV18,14,CASSPGTSEYEQYF
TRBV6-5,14,CASSYTVMNTEAFF
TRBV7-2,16,CASSSQGRISGNTIYF
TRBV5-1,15,CASRVRSDGNTEAFF
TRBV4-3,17,CASSQEPSGREGDEQYF
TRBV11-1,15,CASSLQASNTGELFF
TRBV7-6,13,CASSLSREQTQYF
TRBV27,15,CASGLAGGPGNEQFF
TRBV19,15,CASSEIRDKNTEAFF
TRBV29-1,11,CSVTTSGPPLF
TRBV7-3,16,CASSSGTSGNLETQYF
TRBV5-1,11,CASRSQVEQYF
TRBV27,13,CASSLNRVNEQFF
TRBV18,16,CASSPDLSAVQETQYF
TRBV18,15,CASSLNAGVGGELFF
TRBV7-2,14,CASSREAGADTQYF
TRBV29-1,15,CSVGGQQFNYVGYTF
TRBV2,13,CASSGEAGNEQFF
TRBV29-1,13,CSVTPEANYGYTF
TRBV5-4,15,CASSSGGGTPDTQYF
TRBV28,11,CASSRLYEQYF